The subject of this entry is one T cell receptor beta chain. The antigen is unknown. CDR3 length equals 15 residues. The J segment lost 0 bases and the V segment lost 6 bases, leaving 5 bases of the junction unmatched. Germline V gene lookup returns CDR1 KGHSH and CDR2 LQKENI. This entry belongs to a study of shared clonotypes between healthy human individuals. Clones were read by immunoSEQ multiplex PCR, and TCRdb kept only the in-frame ones, dropping some. The top ten clones hold roughly 0.45% of a sample with around 1.5 million clones, 98% of them seen once. Whole-study findings and limits: Sample collection involved blood only; tissue repertoires are likely different. Around 5.3% of naive CD4 clonotypes were shared across four donors. Compared with clonotypes that all four donors shared, non-shared clonotypes had lower generation probabilities.

This chain uses TRBV18 with TRBJ1-5; 7 bases are a match to TRBD1. Sequenced material: naive CD4+ T cells sorted from blood. Documented subset: CD45RA+ positively selected. The source of this sequence is a man aged 30-40 years in good health. The CDR3 reads CASSQGQASNQPQHF. CDR3 nucleotide sequence: TGTGCCAGCTCCCAAGGACAGGCTAGCAATCAGCCCCAGCATTTT.